Listed below are T cell receptor beta chains from one sample, sequenced in a study of T cells in localized non-small cell lung cancer. Data came from immunoSEQ multiplex PCR; TCRdb stores just in-frame clones and leaves some out. The sample contains tens of thousands of clones, about nine tenths of which appear only once. The sequenced sample was peripheral blood, obtained before any cancer treatment. The receptor source for this set is a man aged 40 to 69 with stage I squamous cell lung carcinoma. Both conserved end residues are part of each CDR3. D genes are given only for firm matches. Only part of the rows carry a size: once, few, many, or a class if the clone is expanded.

cdr3_nt,cdr3_aa,d_call,v_call,clone_size,j_call
TGTGCCAGCAGCCCGGGGTGGGGGTCCTACGAGCAGTACTTC,CASSPGWGSYEQYF,.,TRBV4-2,.,TRBJ2-7
TGTGCCAGCAGCCAAGGGGCCGTTAATGGCTACACCTTC,CASSQGAVNGYTF,.,TRBV14,.,TRBJ1-2
TGTGCCACCTCGGAGGGGAACGCTGAAGCTTTCTTT,CATSEGNAEAFF,.,TRBV28,.,TRBJ1-1
TGTGCCAGCAGTTCCCCTTATTCGGGATCCGTTCACTACGAGCAGTACTTC,CASSSPYSGSVHYEQYF,.,TRBV28,once,TRBJ2-7
TGTGCCAGCAGTGGACAGGCAGGGAACTATGGCTACACCTTC,CASSGQAGNYGYTF,TRBD1,TRBV6-6,.,TRBJ1-2
TGCGCCAGCAGCCGGAGACAGGGCGGCGACTATGGCTACACCTTC,CASSRRQGGDYGYTF,TRBD1,TRBV4-3,.,TRBJ1-2
TGTGCCAGCAGTTACTCTGCAGGGTCAGAAAACACCATATATTTT,CASSYSAGSENTIYF,.,TRBV6-5,few,TRBJ1-3
TGTGCCAGCAGCTTAGTAGGGACAGTCTCGAACACCGGGGAGCTGTTTTTT,CASSLVGTVSNTGELFF,TRBD1,TRBV11-3,.,TRBJ2-2
TGCGCCAGCAGCTTTGCGGGACAGGGGGCAGTTAACTATGGCTACACCTTC,CASSFAGQGAVNYGYTF,TRBD1,TRBV5-1,.,TRBJ1-2
TGTGCCAGCAGATCTACAGGGGCCGCCGGGGGAGCGGATGAGCAGTACTTC,CASRSTGAAGGADEQYF,.,TRBV28,.,TRBJ2-7
TGTGCCAGCTCACCACCCCCCAGAATGGATGGGCACTATGGCTACACCTTC,CASSPPPRMDGHYGYTF,.,TRBV18,.,TRBJ1-2
TGTGCCAGCAGTGATTTTGGGCAGAGCAATCAGCCCCAGCATTTT,CASSDFGQSNQPQHF,.,TRBV2,once,TRBJ1-5
TGCAGCGCCTCCTACCGGGGGGGGGCCACTGAAGCTTTCTTT,CSASYRGGATEAFF,.,TRBV29-1,.,TRBJ1-1
TGTGCCAGCAGTCGCGCAGGGGGGAACACTGAAGCTTTCTTT,CASSRAGGNTEAFF,TRBD1,TRBV28,.,TRBJ1-1
TGTGCCAGCAGCTTAGGGAGTTACACAGATACGCAGTATTTT,CASSLGSYTDTQYF,.,TRBV7-2,.,TRBJ2-3
TGTGCCAGCAGCCCCCGGCCCCGGGAGGAGCAGTTCTTC,CASSPRPREEQFF,.,TRBV5-4,.,TRBJ2-1
TGCGCCAGCAGCCCTGGGGGCAAGAACACTGAAGCTTTCTTT,CASSPGGKNTEAFF,.,TRBV5-1,.,TRBJ1-1
TGTGCCACCAGCAGAGATCGACAGGCTAATATGAACACTGAAGCTTTCTTT,CATSRDRQANMNTEAFF,.,TRBV15,once,TRBJ1-1
TGCGCCAGCAGCCAAAGGGCCCCGTACAGCCAAACCTTAATGAACACTGAAGCTTTCTTT,CASSQRAPYSQTLMNTEAFF,.,TRBV4-1,.,TRBJ1-1
TGCAGCGTTGTTCACAGGTTAAGTGGCTACACCTTC,CSVVHRLSGYTF,.,TRBV29-1,.,TRBJ1-2
TGCAGCGCTGAAATGACCTCTCGAGGGGAGCTGTTTTTT,CSAEMTSRGELFF,.,TRBV29-1,.,TRBJ2-2
TGTGCCAGCAGCTTAGTGGAGGGTTTTAACTATGGCTACACCTTC,CASSLVEGFNYGYTF,.,TRBV7-2,.,TRBJ1-2
TGTGCCAGCAGCTTTCTAGCGGGGGGTGTCAATGAGCAGTTCTTC,CASSFLAGGVNEQFF,TRBD2,TRBV7-9,.,TRBJ2-1
TGTGCCAGCTCACCCGACTTCTTGAACACCGGGGAGCTGTTTTTT,CASSPDFLNTGELFF,.,TRBV18,.,TRBJ2-2
TGCGCCAGCAGCTTGTCTGGGGCAGTAAATTCACCCCTCCACTTT,CASSLSGAVNSPLHF,.,TRBV5-1,.,TRBJ1-6
TGTGCCAGCAGCTTTGAGGGGTATACGCAGTATTTT,CASSFEGYTQYF,.,TRBV7-8,.,TRBJ2-3
TGTGCCAGCAGAATGGAGGGAAACACTGAAGCTTTCTTT,CASRMEGNTEAFF,.,TRBV2,.,TRBJ1-1
TGTGCCAGCTCACCAAGTCAGGGACCTAACTATGGCTACACCTTC,CASSPSQGPNYGYTF,.,TRBV18,once,TRBJ1-2